These T cell receptor beta chains were read from a single sample in a study of cytomegalovirus exposure and HLA in healthy donors. Sequencing used immunoSEQ multiplex PCR; TCRdb keeps in-frame clones, though not all of them. This sample has about 110,000 clones, with about three quarters found just once. The material sequenced was PBMCs. The receptors were sampled from a woman aged 55-75 years in good health and CMV-seropositive. CDR3s include the opening cysteine and the closing phenylalanine or tryptophan. Fields, in order: D gene, J gene, clone size, V gene, CDR3 DNA, CDR3 protein. The D gene is left open where the match is weak. The listing skips clone size in some rows; elsewhere it reads once, few, many or a size class.

TRBD1 | TRBJ2-7 | . | TRBV7-9 | TGTGCCAGCAGCTTGGGGGACAGTTTCTCCTACGAGCAGTACTTC | CASSLGDSFSYEQYF
. | TRBJ1-2 | . | TRBV7-9 | TGTTCCAGCAGCTTAGGTGGGGGCGACTATGGCTACACCTTC | CSSSLGGGDYGYTF
. | TRBJ2-1 | . | TRBV30 | TGTGCCTGGAGCGCGGGGTGGCGAGCTGAGCAGTTCTTC | CAWSAGWRAEQFF
. | TRBJ1-1 | . | TRBV18 | TGTGCCAGCTCACCCGGGAGCGGAAGAGCTTTCTTT | CASSPGSGRAFF
TRBD2 | TRBJ2-2 | . | TRBV7-3 | TGTGCCAGCAGCCGCGGACTAGCGGGAGAGGGCGGGGAGCTGTTTTTT | CASSRGLAGEGGELFF
TRBD2 | TRBJ2-3 | . | TRBV9 | TGTGCCAGCAGCGTAGAGGGGCTAGCGGGCACAGATACGCAGTATTTT | CASSVEGLAGTDTQYF
TRBD1 | TRBJ1-1 | once | TRBV5-1 | TGCGCCAGCAGCCCTGGACAGGGCCTCGTGGGCGGTGAAGCTTTCTTT | CASSPGQGLVGGEAFF
TRBD2 | TRBJ2-1 | . | TRBV4-1 | TGCGCCAGCAGCCAAGAGGGACTAGCGGGAGGGCCAAGCTCCTACAATGAGCAGTTCTTC | CASSQEGLAGGPSSYNEQFF
TRBD2 | TRBJ2-5 | . | TRBV29-1 | TGCAGCGTTGGGGGGGGACAAGAGACCCAGTACTTC | CSVGGGQETQYF
. | TRBJ2-1 | . | TRBV7-3 | TGTGCCAGCAGCTTAAGGCAAGCGGTACCTTACAATGAGCAGTTCTTC | CASSLRQAVPYNEQFF
. | TRBJ2-1 | . | TRBV6-6 | TGTGCCAGCAGAGATCATACCCGGGGTTACAATGAGCAGTTCTTC | CASRDHTRGYNEQFF
TRBD1 | TRBJ2-5 | . | TRBV10-3 | TGTGCCATCAGGGAAGAAGTTCACAGGGGTGGAGAGACCCAGTACTTC | CAIREEVHRGGETQYF
. | TRBJ2-1 | . | TRBV10-3 | TGTGCCATCAGAGGACAGCAGAGCTCCTACAATGAGCAGTTCTTC | CAIRGQQSSYNEQFF
. | TRBJ2-1 | . | TRBV7-3 | TGTGCCAGCAGCTCGAACCTCCATGAGGGCGAGCAGTTCTTC | CASSSNLHEGEQFF
. | TRBJ1-2 | . | TRBV6-5 | TGTGCCAGCAGTTACGACCAGGCGAACTATGGCTACACCTTC | CASSYDQANYGYTF
TRBD2 | TRBJ2-5 | . | TRBV11-2 | TGTGCCAGCAGCCATGGAACTAGCGGGAACCAAGAGACCCAGTACTTC | CASSHGTSGNQETQYF
. | TRBJ1-2 | . | TRBV29-1 | TGCAGCGTTGAACCCCCGGCAGGCCGGTTTTTCGGCTACACCTTC | CSVEPPAGRFFGYTF